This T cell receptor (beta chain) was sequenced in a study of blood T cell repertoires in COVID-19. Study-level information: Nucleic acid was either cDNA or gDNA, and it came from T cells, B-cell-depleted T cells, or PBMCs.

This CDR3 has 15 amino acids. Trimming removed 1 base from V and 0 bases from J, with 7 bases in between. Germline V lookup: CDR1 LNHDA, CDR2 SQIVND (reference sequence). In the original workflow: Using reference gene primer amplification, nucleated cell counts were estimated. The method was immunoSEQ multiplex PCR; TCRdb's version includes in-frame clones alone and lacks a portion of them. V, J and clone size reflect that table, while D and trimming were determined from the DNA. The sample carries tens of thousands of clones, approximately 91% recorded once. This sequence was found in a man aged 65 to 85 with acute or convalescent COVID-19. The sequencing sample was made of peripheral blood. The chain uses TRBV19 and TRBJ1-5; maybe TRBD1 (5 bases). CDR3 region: CASSIGQNSNQPQHF. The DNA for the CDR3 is TGTGCCAGTAGTATAGGACAGAATAGCAATCAGCCCCAGCATTTT.